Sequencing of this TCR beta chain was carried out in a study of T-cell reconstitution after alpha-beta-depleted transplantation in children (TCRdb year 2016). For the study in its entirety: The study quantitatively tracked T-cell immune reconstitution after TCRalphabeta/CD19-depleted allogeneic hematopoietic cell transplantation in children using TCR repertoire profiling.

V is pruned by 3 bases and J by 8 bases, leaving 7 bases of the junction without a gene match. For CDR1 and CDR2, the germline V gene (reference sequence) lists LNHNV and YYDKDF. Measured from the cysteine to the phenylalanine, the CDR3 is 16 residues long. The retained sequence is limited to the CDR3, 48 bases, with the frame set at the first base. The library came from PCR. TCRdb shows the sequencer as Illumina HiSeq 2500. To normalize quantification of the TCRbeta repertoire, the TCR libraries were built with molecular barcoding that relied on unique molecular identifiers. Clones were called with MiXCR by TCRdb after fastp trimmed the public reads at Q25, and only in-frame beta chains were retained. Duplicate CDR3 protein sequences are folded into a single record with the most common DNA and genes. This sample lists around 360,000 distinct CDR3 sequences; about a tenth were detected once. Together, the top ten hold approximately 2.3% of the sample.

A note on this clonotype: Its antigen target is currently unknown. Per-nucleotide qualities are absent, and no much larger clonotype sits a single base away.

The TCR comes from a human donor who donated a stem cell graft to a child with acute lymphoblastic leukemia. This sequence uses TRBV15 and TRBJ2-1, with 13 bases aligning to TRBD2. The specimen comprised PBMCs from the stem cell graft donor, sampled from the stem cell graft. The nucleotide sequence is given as TGTGCCACCAGCAGTCCGGGACTAGCGGGACTCTATGAGCAGTTCTTC. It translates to CATSSPGLAGLYEQFF.